The 21 T cell receptor beta chains given below trace back to one sample, sequenced in a study of blood T cell repertoires in COVID-19. The method was immunoSEQ multiplex PCR; TCRdb's version includes in-frame clones alone and lacks a portion of them. The table has a few hundred thousand clones, roughly four fifths seen once. Sequences were obtained from peripheral blood. The receptor set was obtained from a man older than 75 with acute or convalescent COVID-19.

This chain joins TRBV19 and TRBJ2-1; 10 bases fit TRBD2. The CDR3 sequence is 14 residues long. The trim removed 4 bases at V and 9 bases at J, leaving 6 bases unmatched. Germline CDR1 is LNHDA and CDR2 is SQIVND (reference sequence). CDR3: CASSTSGSVGEQFF. The CDR3 DNA reads as TGTGCCAGTAGTACTAGCGGGAGTGTCGGTGAGCAGTTCTTC.

This clone was seen only a few times. V usage is TRBV5-1 and J usage is TRBJ2-3, with TRBD1 matching over 7 bases. Germline trimming cut 3 bases from V and 1 base from J; bases unmatched to any gene: 14. The CDR3 consists of 18 residues. Germline-derived CDR1 and CDR2 are SGHRS and YFSETQ. The CDR3 DNA follows: TGCGCCAGCAGCTCGCGAGGGGGACAGAGGTTGGGCACAGATACGCAGTATTTT. Translating gives CASSSRGGQRLGTDTQYF.

V gene TRBV10-1 combines with J gene TRBJ2-1; TRBD2 matches at 12 bases. V lost 3 bases, J lost 4 bases, and 7 bases stayed unmatched. The CDR3 spans 17 residues. The germline CDR1 and CDR2 sequences are WNHNN and SYGVQD (reference sequence). The CDR3 bases are TGCGCCAGCAGTGAAGGGACTAGCGGGTGTCCGTACAATGAGCAGTTCTTC. Its translation: CASSEGTSGCPYNEQFF.

This rearrangement joins TRBV12-3 or TRBV12-4 to TRBJ1-4, with 11 bases aligning to TRBD1. J gave up 7 bases and V 8 bases, and 0 bases lay outside the gene matches. The CDR3 spans 12 residues. This CDR3 is CASGTGGEKLFF. CDR3 nucleotides: TGTGCCAGCGGGACAGGGGGTGAAAAACTGTTTTTT.

This clone has just a few counts. This chain connects TRBV6-5 to TRBJ2-6, with D possibly matching TRBD2 (5 bases). The CDR3 length is 14 residues. Germline assignment: CDR1 MNHEY and CDR2 SVGAGI. Deletions cut 6 bases from V and 6 bases from J, with 12 bases between. This CDR3 reads CASRGAAKANVLTF. Here the CDR3 DNA reads TGTGCCAGCAGAGGAGCGGCAAAGGCCAACGTCCTGACTTTC.

V and J are TRBV7-9 and TRBJ1-6; D ambiguous. This CDR3 comprises 17 residues. The germline V gene encodes CDR1 SEHNR and CDR2 FQNEAQ (reference sequence). The V end lost 2 bases, the J end lost 0 bases, and 11 bases lay between the germline ends. The CDR3 sequence: CASSLSGRASYNSPLHF. Written as DNA, the CDR3 is TGTGCCAGCAGCTTATCGGGAAGGGCCTCCTATAATTCACCCCTCCACTTT.

This chain joins TRBV7-2 and TRBJ2-1; 12 nucleotides match TRBD2. This CDR3 comprises 16 residues. The ends lost 5 bases at V and 3 bases at J; junction bases unmatched: 5. Germline assignment: CDR1 SGHTA and CDR2 FQGNSA. CDR3 region: CASSRGTSGLYNEQFF. The CDR3 DNA is TGTGCCAGCAGCAGGGGGACTAGCGGGCTCTACAATGAGCAGTTCTTC.

V usage is TRBV6-4 and J usage is TRBJ2-1, with D hard to call. This CDR3 region has 14 residues. Deletions cut 3 bases from V and 15 bases from J, with 21 bases between. CDR1 and CDR2 (germline): MRHNA, SNTAGT. CDR3 protein: CASSDPKSFRVGFF. CDR3 nucleotide sequence: TGTGCCAGCAGTGATCCGAAATCGTTCCGGGTTGGGTTCTTC.

This clone was recorded once. The chain joins TRBV5-4 to TRBJ2-7, with a possible D match to TRBD2 (5 bases). Looked up from germline, CDR1 is SGHNT and CDR2 is YYREEE (reference sequence). This CDR3 has 14 residues. Trimming cost V 0 bases and J 2 bases, with 9 bases left between them. CDR3 region: CASSLGAVAYEQYF. CDR3 nucleotides: TGTGCCAGCAGCTTGGGAGCGGTGGCCTACGAGCAGTACTTC.

The rearrangement uses TRBV4-1 and TRBJ2-6; 8 positions agree with TRBD1. Germline CDR1 reads MGHRA; CDR2 reads YSYEKL. The CDR3 length is 18 residues. Unmatched junction bases numbered 9, after V lost 4 bases and J lost 1 base. The CDR3 sequence: CASSPDRGFLSGANVLTF. In DNA, the CDR3 is TGCGCCAGCAGCCCAGACAGGGGCTTCTTATCTGGGGCCAACGTCCTGACTTTC.

This chain connects TRBV5-1 to TRBJ1-6, with 8 bases matching TRBD1. In germline, CDR1 is SGHRS, CDR2 YFSETQ. With V trimmed by 0 bases and J by 11 bases, 7 bases remained unmatched. The CDR3 spans 15 residues. CDR3 loop: CASSLAEDRAAPLHF. The CDR3 DNA reads as TGCGCCAGCAGCTTGGCCGAGGACAGGGCGGCACCCCTCCACTTT. Combining the CDR3 with reference TRBV5-1 and TRBJ1-6 gives the whole variable domain KAGVTQTPRYLIKTRGQQVTLSCSPISGHRSVSWYQQTPGQGLQFLFEYFSETQRNKGNFPGRFSGRQFSNSRSEMNVSTLELGDSALYLCASSLAEDRAAPLHFGNGTRLTVT.

This clone has only one observation. The rearrangement joins TRBV2 to TRBJ2-5; D possibly corresponds to TRBD1 (6 bases). The CDR3 covers 13 residues. CDR1 is SNHLY, CDR2 FYNNEI, per germline. Trimming took off 3 bases at V and 7 bases at J, with 12 bases between the two ends. The chain's CDR3 is CASSEFFRGTQYF. The CDR3 coding sequence is TGTGCCAGCAGTGAGTTTTTCAGGGGGACCCAGTACTTC. The complete variable domain, with remaining parts taken from reference TRBV2 and TRBJ2-5, reads EPEVTQTPSHQVTQMGQEVILRCVPISNHLYFYWYRQILGQKVEFLVSFYNNEISEKSEIFDDQFSVERPDGSNFTLKIRSTKLEDSAMYFCASSEFFRGTQYFGPGTRLLVL.

The chain combines TRBV19 with TRBJ1-5; TRBD1 might be the D (5 bases). The V end lost 3 bases, the J end lost 4 bases, and 13 bases lay between the germline ends. This CDR3 has 15 amino acids. Germline CDR1 and CDR2: LNHDA and SQIVND (reference sequence). CDR3 sequence (DNA): TGTGCCAGTAGTATGGGCAGGGTTGGAAATCAGCCCCAGCATTTT. This encodes CASSMGRVGNQPQHF.

V is TRBV7-9 and J is TRBJ1-1; D unresolved. CDR3 length: 12 residues. V gave up 1 base and J gave up 7 bases, with 7 bases separating them. Germline V CDR1 and CDR2: SEHNR, FQNEAQ (reference sequence). Here the CDR3 DNA reads TGTGCCAGCAGCTTAGTGGAGGTTGAAGCTTTCTTT. Its translation is CASSLVEVEAFF.

This chain connects TRBV27 to TRBJ1-4, with 8 bases identical to TRBD1. Germline V lookup: CDR1 MNHEY, CDR2 SMNVEV (reference sequence). The CDR3 has 15 residues. J gave up 2 bases and V 3 bases, and 2 bases lay outside the gene matches. CDR3 DNA: TGTGCCAGCAGTTTCAGGGGGCTTACTAATGAAAAACTGTTTTTT. Its translation is CASSFRGLTNEKLFF.

The rearrangement uses TRBV30 and TRBJ1-2; TRBD1 is a possible D gene (6 bases). CDR3 length: 13 amino acids. Germline-derived CDR1 and CDR2 are GTSNPN and SVGIG (reference sequence). The V and J ends lost 4 bases and 6 bases respectively, with 15 bases between them. The CDR3 DNA follows: TGTGCCTGGAATATCGGGGGGGCAAATGGCTACACCTTC. This sequence encodes CAWNIGGANGYTF.

The genes are TRBV6-5 and TRBJ2-3; 7 nucleotides match TRBD2. The CDR3 totals 14 residues. In germline, CDR1 is MNHEY, CDR2 SVGAGI. V lost 4 bases and J lost 7; bases outside the gene matches: 8. The CDR3 DNA is TGTGCCAGCAGTTCGGGTGCTAGCGGAAATACGCAGTATTTT. Its translation: CASSSGASGNTQYF.

The chain recombines TRBV10-1 with TRBJ1-2; 10 nucleotides align to TRBD1. The length of the CDR3 is 18 residues. The germline gives CDR1 WNHNN, CDR2 SYGVQD (reference sequence). With V trimmed by 10 bases and J by 1 base, 18 bases remained unmatched. The CDR3 here is CANSTTRLDRGHNYGYTF. DNA for the CDR3: TGCGCCAATTCCACAACCCGCCTTGACAGGGGGCATAACTATGGCTACACCTTC.

The rearrangement joins TRBV5-1 to TRBJ2-3; 9 bases align to TRBD2. J gave up 3 bases and V 0 bases, and 2 bases lay outside the gene matches. Germline V gene lookup returns CDR1 SGHRS and CDR2 YFSETQ. The CDR3 covers 15 residues. CDR3 loop: CASSLGLADTDTQYF. Here the CDR3 DNA reads TGCGCCAGCAGCTTGGGACTAGCGGATACAGATACGCAGTATTTT.

This clone was seen more than once but under ten times. V and J are TRBV18 and TRBJ1-1; no definite D call. Germline V gene lookup returns CDR1 KGHSH and CDR2 LQKENI. Trimming removed 2 bases from V and 3 bases from J, with 7 bases in between. The CDR3 spans 13 residues. The CDR3 region is CASSPSLDTEAFF. CDR3 DNA: TGTGCCAGCTCACCAAGCCTAGACACTGAAGCTTTCTTT.

The rearrangement uses TRBV25-1 and TRBJ2-7; TRBD2 matches 9 bases. Germline CDR1 MGHDK, CDR2 SYGVNS. The CDR3 loop spans 17 amino acids. Trimming removed 5 bases from V and 0 bases from J; junction bases left unmatched: 11. The CDR3 nucleotides read TGTGCCAGCAGTAAGTCCCTCCTAGCGGGAAGCTCCTACGAGCAGTACTTC. This gives the protein CASSKSLLAGSSYEQYF.